A selection of T cell receptor beta chains follows, all from one sample in a study of T cell responses to AZD1222 COVID-19 vaccine. The protocol was immunoSEQ multiplex PCR, while the TCRdb copy is restricted to in-frame clones and leaves out a portion. The repertoire holds roughly 130,000 clones, with 80% to 95% as singletons. The source material was peripheral blood, sampled 28 days after the second AZD1222 dose. All receptors derive from an adult who received the AZD1222 COVID-19 vaccine. CDR3s include the opening cysteine and the closing phenylalanine or tryptophan. The D gene is left open where the match is weak.

J gene	V gene	D gene	CDR3 protein
TRBJ1-1	TRBV2	TRBD1	CASSVDRVNTEAFF
TRBJ2-1	TRBV6-5	TRBD2	CASNSGAWDEQFF
TRBJ1-4	TRBV7-2	TRBD1	CASSPQGGSGKLFF
TRBJ1-2	TRBV4-1	.	CASSQPRRGQYYGYTF
TRBJ1-3	TRBV5-4	TRBD1	CASSTGQARSGNTIYF
TRBJ2-1	TRBV28	.	CASSGTEGPREQFF
TRBJ2-7	TRBV4-1	TRBD2	CASSQLGLAVRSSYEQYF
TRBJ2-7	TRBV7-9	.	CASSAIVASSYEQYF
TRBJ2-3	TRBV24-1	TRBD1	CATSPGQGQGTQYF
TRBJ1-3	TRBV28	.	CASSFSGNTIYF
TRBJ1-1	TRBV7-3	.	CASSSPGNTEAFF
TRBJ1-2	TRBV6-6	.	CASSFTNYGYTF
TRBJ1-6	TRBV6-5	.	CASSYSTRSYNSPLHF
TRBJ2-1	TRBV6-5	.	CASSYGTNSYNEQFF
TRBJ1-5	TRBV12-3/TRBV12-4	.	CASSQGYGQPQHF
TRBJ1-1	TRBV5-1	TRBD1	CASGDRGTTEAFF
TRBJ1-3	TRBV5-1	.	CASTEGGRPNTIYF
TRBJ1-6	TRBV6-2/TRBV6-3	.	CASSYGGVWNSPLHF
TRBJ1-3	TRBV9	.	CASSVGLGGTGNTIYF
TRBJ2-7	TRBV10-2	.	CASGTGYLNEQYF
TRBJ1-2	TRBV4-3	TRBD1	CASSTGQGANYGYTF
TRBJ2-3	TRBV2	.	CASSGQGGTDTQYF
TRBJ2-3	TRBV11-2	.	CASSQGDTQYF
TRBJ2-1	TRBV7-6	.	CASSLAENEQFF
TRBJ2-2	TRBV19	TRBD2	CASKQRLAGVKFSGELFF
TRBJ1-2	TRBV7-9	.	CASSSGYLGYTF
TRBJ1-2	TRBV7-9	.	CASSLGDWASGGYTF
TRBJ2-5	TRBV6-5	.	CASSYQGIRETQYF
TRBJ2-7	TRBV5-4	TRBD2	CASSLASRGSYEQYF
TRBJ1-5	TRBV4-1	TRBD1	CASSQVIRTGSNQPQHF
TRBJ2-3	TRBV6-5	TRBD1	CASSSWDRGTDTQYF
TRBJ1-4	TRBV4-3	.	CASSQSHRPGTNEKLFF
TRBJ1-2	TRBV29-1	.	CSIEPGLNYGYTF
TRBJ1-1	TRBV7-3	.	CASSFYEIMNTEAFF
TRBJ1-6	TRBV5-6	.	CASSLEPGRFNSPLHF
TRBJ1-3	TRBV4-3	.	CASSQGYRSSGNTIYF
TRBJ1-5	TRBV15	.	CATSRVPTARNQPQHF
TRBJ1-3	TRBV4-2	.	CASSHDSTRRRDF
TRBJ1-2	TRBV7-8	.	CASSAVGRAYGYTF
TRBJ2-7	TRBV12-3/TRBV12-4	TRBD1	CASSSRQGLVF
TRBJ2-7	TRBV6-5	.	CASSSSDSYEQYF
TRBJ2-3	TRBV23-1	TRBD2	CASSHPASLAGEADTQYF
TRBJ1-3	TRBV4-3	.	CASSQEGYSGNTIYF
TRBJ1-6	TRBV18	TRBD1	CASSPGTGGNSPLHF
TRBJ1-5	TRBV5-6	.	CASSFGLGPNQPQHF
TRBJ1-2	TRBV7-9	.	CASSLWQGTFSNYGYTF
TRBJ2-1	TRBV29-1	.	CSVDQAGGNEQFF
TRBJ1-3	TRBV6-6	TRBD1	CASSRTGARYSGNTIYF
TRBJ2-1	TRBV9	.	CASSVTGTVVHNEQFF
TRBJ2-7	TRBV14	TRBD2	CASSQELAGVGEQYF
TRBJ1-6	TRBV15	.	CATSRVGVANSPLHF
TRBJ1-2	TRBV29-1	.	CSVEKGVEDYGYTF
TRBJ2-1	TRBV10-3	.	CAISEFRAEQFF
TRBJ2-7	TRBV7-9	TRBD1	CASSSTGTQRPYEQYF
TRBJ2-7	TRBV3-1/TRBV3-2	TRBD2	CASSQGPGTNVGYEQYF
TRBJ2-2	TRBV4-3	.	CASSQDRGGTGELFF
TRBJ1-5	TRBV4-1	.	CASSQLDRSNQPQHF
TRBJ1-1	TRBV6-6	.	CASNLDSEAFF
TRBJ2-1	TRBV4-1	TRBD2	CASSLLPAGGPYNEQFF